Below are 5 T cell receptor beta chains sequenced from a single sample in a study of identical twins. One entry per CDR3 protein results from TCRdb running MiXCR on the 5' RACE reads. The table shows under 250,000 distinct CDR3 sequences, with roughly a tenth occurring only once. The sample consisted of memory (CD45RO+) T cells sorted from blood. The receptors shown here come from a young woman in good health.

This rearrangement joins TRBV3-1 to TRBJ2-7; a weak D match, TRBD2 (6 bases). The germline V and J ends were trimmed by 4 bases and 2 bases, with 12 bases remaining between them. The CDR3 extends over 14 amino acids. The germline gives CDR1 LGHDT, CDR2 YNNKEL (reference sequence). The CDR3 is CASSPAGTPYEQYF. CDR3 DNA sequence: TGTGCCAGCAGCCCGGCCGGGACTCCCTACGAGCAGTACTTC.

This sequence joins TRBV15 and TRBJ2-1; TRBD2 might be the D (6 bases). The germline gives CDR1 LNHNV, CDR2 YYDKDF (reference sequence). This CDR3 comprises 13 residues. Trimming shortened V by 8 bases and J by 7 bases, and 15 bases separated the two germline ends. The CDR3 region is CATGTDYSNEQFF. The CDR3 DNA is TGTGCCACCGGGACGGACTACTCAAATGAGCAGTTCTTC.

The chain is built from TRBV10-3 and TRBJ2-5; 7 nucleotides line up with TRBD2. The CDR3 is made up of 13 amino acids. V trimming: 6 bases; J trimming: 5 bases; junction bases outside the gene matches: 6. Germline CDR1 and CDR2: ENHRY and SYGVKD. This chain's CDR3 is CAISPGSGETQYF. In nucleotides, the CDR3 is TGTGCCATCAGCCCGGGTAGCGGGGAGACCCAGTACTTC.

In this sample, this clonotype turned up a few times. The rearrangement joins TRBV4-3 to TRBJ2-2; D gene ambiguous. The CDR3 is 16 amino acids. V was pared by 0 bases and J by 4 bases, with 12 bases between. CDR1 is LGHNA and CDR2 is YSLEER in the germline V gene. CDR3 sequence reads: CASSQDRRLPTGELFF. CDR3 in DNA: TGCGCCAGCAGCCAAGATCGGAGACTCCCCACCGGGGAGCTGTTTTTT.

This chain joins TRBV18 and TRBJ2-1; no definite D call. CDR1 and CDR2 (germline): KGHSH, LQKENI. V was trimmed by 3 bases and J by 3 bases, leaving 9 bases between them. The CDR3 is 14 residues long. CDR3 in DNA: TGTGCCAGCTCACCTAGACCAAACTACAATGAGCAGTTCTTC. Protein: CASSPRPNYNEQFF.